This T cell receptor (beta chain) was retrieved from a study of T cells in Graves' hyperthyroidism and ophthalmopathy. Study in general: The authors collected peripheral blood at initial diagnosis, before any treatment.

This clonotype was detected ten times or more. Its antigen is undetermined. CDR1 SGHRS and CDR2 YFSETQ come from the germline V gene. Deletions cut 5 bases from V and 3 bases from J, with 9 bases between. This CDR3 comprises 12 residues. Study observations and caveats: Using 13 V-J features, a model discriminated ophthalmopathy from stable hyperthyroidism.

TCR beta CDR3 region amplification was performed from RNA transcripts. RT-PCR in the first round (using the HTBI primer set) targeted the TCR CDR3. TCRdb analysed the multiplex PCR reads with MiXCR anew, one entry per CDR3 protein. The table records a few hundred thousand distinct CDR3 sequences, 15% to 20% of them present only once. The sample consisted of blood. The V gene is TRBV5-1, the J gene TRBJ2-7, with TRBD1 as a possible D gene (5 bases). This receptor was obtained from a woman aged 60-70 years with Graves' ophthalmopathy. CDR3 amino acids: CASRKGDYEQYF. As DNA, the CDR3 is TGCGCCAGCAGGAAAGGGGACTACGAGCAGTACTTC.